These T cell receptor beta chains were read from a single sample in a study of beta chain features in type 1 diabetes. The table came from immunoSEQ multiplex PCR; TCRdb's copy has only in-frame clones and leaves some out. The sample has about 650,000 clones, 9.5% to 15% seen once. The sequenced material came from naive CD4+ T cells from blood. All receptors derive from a man aged 25-40 years with type 1 diabetes. CDR3s include the opening cysteine and the closing phenylalanine or tryptophan. Not all rows give a size; the values are once, few, many and, for expanded clones, a class.

TRBJ2-5	16	few	TRBV5-1	CASSSSGSGGRETQYF
TRBJ2-4	12	.	TRBV6-1	CASSVEGGTRYF
TRBJ1-4	16	.	TRBV30	CAWSRLPGQLDEKLFF
TRBJ2-7	15	few	TRBV18	CASSPYRGASYEQYF
TRBJ1-6	16	.	TRBV6-5	CASSYSKGQGNSPLHF
TRBJ2-7	13	few	TRBV16	CASSQYGGNEQYF
TRBJ2-5	18	.	TRBV7-9	CASSQDVDESGGQETQYF
TRBJ2-7	15	.	TRBV7-2	CASSLQGTFPYEQYF
TRBJ2-3	16	.	TRBV7-2	CASSRSRGSGTDTQYF
TRBJ2-1	13	.	TRBV29-1	CSVDLGQGGEQFF
TRBJ1-5	13	few	TRBV6-5	CASSAVGGQPQHF
TRBJ2-1	14	few	TRBV7-9	CASSSSGGGNEQFF
TRBJ1-1	16	.	TRBV5-1	CASSFSPDGVGTEAFF